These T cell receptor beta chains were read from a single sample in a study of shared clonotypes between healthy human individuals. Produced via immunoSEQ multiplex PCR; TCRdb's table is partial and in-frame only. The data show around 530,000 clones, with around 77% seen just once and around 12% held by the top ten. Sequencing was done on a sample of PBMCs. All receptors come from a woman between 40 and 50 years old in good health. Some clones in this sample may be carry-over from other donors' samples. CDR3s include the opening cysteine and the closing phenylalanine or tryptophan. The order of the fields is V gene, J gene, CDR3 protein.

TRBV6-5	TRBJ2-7	CASSYSESLYEQYF
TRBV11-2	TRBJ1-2	CASSFGANYGYTF
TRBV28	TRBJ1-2	CASRGHNYGYTF
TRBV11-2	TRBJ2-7	CASSPNRRAGGYEQYF
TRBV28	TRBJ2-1	CASSLSPGLVDEQFF
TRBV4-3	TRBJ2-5	CASSQDRQTSAPETQYF
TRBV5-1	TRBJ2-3	CASSPSADDTDTQYF
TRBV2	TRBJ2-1	CASGQKGNEQFF
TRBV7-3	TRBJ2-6	CASSPSRTSSGANVLTF
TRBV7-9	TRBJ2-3	CASSETSTDTQYF
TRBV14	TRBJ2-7	CASSADGYEQYF
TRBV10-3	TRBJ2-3	CAIGLAGGTDTQYF
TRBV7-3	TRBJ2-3	CASSLSPAGGRDTQYF
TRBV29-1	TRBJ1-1	CSVEVRRDTEAFF
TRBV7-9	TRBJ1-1	CASSTGTAKAFF
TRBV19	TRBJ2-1	CASSSELVNEQFF
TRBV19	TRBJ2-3	CASSIMRTDTQYF
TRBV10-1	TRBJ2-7	CASNPGISYEQYF
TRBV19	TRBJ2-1	CASSLSTYNEQFF
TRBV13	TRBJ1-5	CASSLRGGQPQHF
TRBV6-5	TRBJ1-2	CASRGQANYGYTF
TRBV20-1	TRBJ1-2	CSAMEYGYTF
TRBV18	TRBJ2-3	CASSQTDTDTQYF
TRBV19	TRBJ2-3	CASNEGLADTQYF
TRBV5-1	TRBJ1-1	CASSLSPGTNTEAFF
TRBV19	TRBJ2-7	CASSFSGSVYEQYF
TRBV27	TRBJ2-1	CASSPGTSGSNEQFF
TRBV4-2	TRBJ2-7	CASSHPLPPYEQYF
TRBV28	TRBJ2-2	CASSLGWDGANTGELFF
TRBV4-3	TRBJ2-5	CASSIRTDYVTQYF
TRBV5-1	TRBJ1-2	CASSGSGGGYGYTF
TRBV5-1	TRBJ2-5	CASSLIGQGQETQYF
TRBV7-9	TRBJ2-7	CASSSRTSGRVNYEQYF
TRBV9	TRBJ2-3	CASSVVGSPGLSTDTQYF
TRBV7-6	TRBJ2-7	CASSIGQGAIYEQYF
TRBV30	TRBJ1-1	CAWVPSGGRTEAFF